This record concerns one T cell receptor (beta chain) sequence. This sample stems from a study of blood T cell repertoires in COVID-19. How the authors handled the data: Reference gene primer amplification in the assay estimated nucleated cell counts. The protocol was immunoSEQ multiplex PCR, while the TCRdb copy is restricted to in-frame clones and leaves out a portion. V, J and clone size derive from that table, while D and trimming were established from the DNA sequence. Here the sample spans about 250,000 clones, approximately 83% being singletons. The germline CDR1 and CDR2 sequences are KGHDR and SFDVKD. The CDR3 has 14 amino acids. V shed 4 bases and J 3 bases; nucleotides not matched to a gene: 4.

The specimen was peripheral blood. This sequence joins TRBV24-1 and TRBJ2-7; 8 bases fit TRBD1. The clonotype originates from a man over 45 with active or convalescent COVID-19. The CDR3: CATSDPGTGYEQYF. For the CDR3, the DNA is TGTGCCACCAGTGACCCCGGGACAGGCTACGAGCAGTACTTC.